A selection of T cell receptor beta chains follows, all from one sample in a study of cytomegalovirus exposure and HLA in healthy donors. TCRdb's copy holds only in-frame clones and misses some; the assay was immunoSEQ multiplex PCR. The profile shows hundreds of thousands of clones, approximately 88% of them singletons. The sequenced sample consisted of PBMCs. The origin of the receptors is a boy under 10 years old in good health and CMV-seronegative. Each CDR3 is given with its conserved first and last residue. Each record gives: D gene, clone size, J gene, V gene, CDR3 DNA, CDR3 protein. The D gene is left open where the match is weak. Clone size, where shown, is once, few, many, or a class for clones that have expanded.

d_call: TRBD1
clone_size: .
j_call: TRBJ2-7
v_call: TRBV5-1
cdr3_nt: TGCGCCAGCAGCTTGGCCGGGACAGGATCCTACGAGCAGTACTTC
cdr3_aa: CASSLAGTGSYEQYF

d_call: TRBD1
clone_size: .
j_call: TRBJ2-7
v_call: TRBV13
cdr3_nt: TGTGCCAGCAGCTTGAGGGGGCTTGGTACCTACGAGCAGTACTTC
cdr3_aa: CASSLRGLGTYEQYF

d_call: TRBD1
clone_size: .
j_call: TRBJ2-7
v_call: TRBV25-1
cdr3_nt: TGTGCCAGTCAGGGGGTCACGAGCTCCTACGAGCAGTACTTC
cdr3_aa: CASQGVTSSYEQYF

d_call: TRBD2
clone_size: .
j_call: TRBJ2-3
v_call: TRBV27
cdr3_nt: TGTGCCAGCAGCCTCCCGGGACTAGCGAGAGATACGCAGTATTTT
cdr3_aa: CASSLPGLARDTQYF

d_call: TRBD1
clone_size: .
j_call: TRBJ1-6
v_call: TRBV7-8
cdr3_nt: TGTGCCAGCAGCTTAGTGGGGGCAGGGGGCAATTCACCCCCCCACTTT
cdr3_aa: CASSLVGAGGNSPPHF

d_call: .
clone_size: .
j_call: TRBJ1-3
v_call: TRBV30
cdr3_nt: TGTGCCTGGACTTCCTCGGGACGCGGGGCCGGTGGAAACACCATATATTTT
cdr3_aa: CAWTSSGRGAGGNTIYF

d_call: TRBD2
clone_size: .
j_call: TRBJ2-1
v_call: TRBV5-4
cdr3_nt: TGTGCCGGCAGCTTGGTGTTGTCTAGCGGGAGTAATGAGCAGTTCTTC
cdr3_aa: CAGSLVLSSGSNEQFF

d_call: .
clone_size: once
j_call: TRBJ1-2
v_call: TRBV11-1
cdr3_nt: TGTGCCAGCAGCTCCTTTGCAATTAGTGGCTACACCTTC
cdr3_aa: CASSSFAISGYTF

d_call: TRBD2
clone_size: .
j_call: TRBJ2-5
v_call: TRBV6-1
cdr3_nt: TGTGCCAGCCGCGGTAGCGGGACTCAAGAGACCCAGTACTTC
cdr3_aa: CASRGSGTQETQYF

d_call: .
clone_size: .
j_call: TRBJ2-2
v_call: TRBV12-2
cdr3_nt: TGTGCAAGTCGCGACCACAGGGGAGGCACCGGGGAGCTGTTTTTT
cdr3_aa: CASRDHRGGTGELFF

d_call: .
clone_size: .
j_call: TRBJ2-5
v_call: TRBV2
cdr3_nt: TGTGCCAGCACCGGAACGGGACAACAACAAGAGACCCAGTACTTC
cdr3_aa: CASTGTGQQQETQYF

d_call: TRBD1
clone_size: .
j_call: TRBJ1-2
v_call: TRBV18
cdr3_nt: TGTGCCAGCTCACCAGGGACAGGCCCACTCTATGGCTACACCTTC
cdr3_aa: CASSPGTGPLYGYTF

d_call: TRBD1
clone_size: .
j_call: TRBJ2-5
v_call: TRBV5-6
cdr3_nt: TGTGCCAGCAGCTTGGGGACAGGCCAAGAGACCCAGTACTTC
cdr3_aa: CASSLGTGQETQYF

d_call: .
clone_size: once
j_call: TRBJ2-1
v_call: TRBV7-6
cdr3_nt: TGTGCCAGCAGCCAGCGGGTCAACATTCTCTCCTACAATGAGCAGTTCTTC
cdr3_aa: CASSQRVNILSYNEQFF